Presented here are 32 T cell receptor beta chains from one specimen sequenced in a study of blood T cell repertoires in COVID-19. TCRdb keeps only in-frame clones here, not all; method: immunoSEQ multiplex PCR. This sample has tens of thousands of clones, with approximately 86% found just once. The sequenced sample consisted of peripheral blood. The receptors stem from a man aged 45 to 65 with active COVID-19.

The chain recombines TRBV19 with TRBJ2-1; 10 bases are a match to TRBD2. This CDR3 has 15 residues. Germline CDR1 and CDR2: LNHDA and SQIVND (reference sequence). V lost 5 bases to trimming and J lost 5 bases; unmatched junction nucleotides: 6. CDR3 sequence (DNA): TGTGCCAGTAGTCCGGGACTAGCGAGGAACAATGAGCAGTTCTTC. This codes for CASSPGLARNNEQFF.

The CDR3 DNA sequence: TGTGCCAGCAGCCCTGCGGAGGGGTCACAACCCAAAAACATTCAGTACTTC. The encoded protein is CASSPAEGSQPKNIQYF. The chain is built from TRBV6-2 or TRBV6-3 and TRBJ2-4, with D perhaps TRBD2 (6 bases). The germline gives CDR1 MNHEY, CDR2 SVGEGT. This CDR3 has 17 amino acids. Trimming removed 6 bases at V and 2 bases at J, with 20 bases between.

This clone was seen just once. This chain uses TRBV10-3 with TRBJ1-1; 7 bases line up with TRBD1. CDR1 is ENHRY and CDR2 is SYGVKD in the germline V gene. CDR3 size: 14 residues. J lost 6 bases, V lost 4 bases, and 8 bases had no gene match. In nucleotides, the CDR3 is TGTGCCATCAGTGGGTCTCAGGGGGTGGCTGAAGCTTTCTTT. Its protein product is CAISGSQGVAEAFF.

This chain connects TRBV9 to TRBJ2-1; 9 positions match TRBD1. J lost 1 base, V lost 3 bases, and 11 bases had no gene match. Germline V gene lookup returns CDR1 SGDLS and CDR2 YYNGEE. The length of the CDR3 is 18 residues. The DNA for the CDR3 is TGTGCCAGCAGCGACTCCGGGACAGGGTTAGGATCCTACAATGAGCAGTTCTTC. It yields the protein CASSDSGTGLGSYNEQFF.

The genes are TRBV12-3 or TRBV12-4 and TRBJ2-7; D is unresolved. The CDR3 totals 13 residues. V lost 3 bases and J lost 2, with 8 bases in between. For the CDR3, the DNA is TGTGCCAGCAGTTTTGCGGAAACCTACGAGCAGTACTTC. It is translated as CASSFAETYEQYF.

The rearrangement joins TRBV10-3 to TRBJ2-5, with a weak D call TRBD2 (6 bases). The CDR3 runs to 15 residues. Trimming took 6 bases from V and 7 from J, leaving 21 bases between them. Germline assignment: CDR1 ENHRY and CDR2 SYGVKD. The CDR3 reads CAISAGSGRARTQYF. In nucleotides, the CDR3 is TGTGCCATCAGCGCTGGGAGCGGGCGGGCGAGGACCCAGTACTTC.

This chain joins TRBV28 and TRBJ1-2; a weak D match, TRBD1 (6 bases). CDR1 and CDR2 from the germline V gene are MDHEN and SYDVKM. Between the trimmed V and J ends, which lost 4 bases and 1 base, there was a span of 37 bases. There are 23 residues in the CDR3. CDR3 in DNA: TGTGCCAGCAGTTCGCCGAGTGTAAGCCGTCAGGGGAAGCTCCTAAGTATTAACTATGGCTACACCTTC. As protein: CASSSPSVSRQGKLLSINYGYTF.

The CDR3 spells CASSSRQGGSYGYTF. CDR3 sequence (DNA): TGTGCCAGCAGTTCACGACAGGGGGGGAGCTATGGCTACACCTTC. V gene TRBV28 combines with J gene TRBJ1-2; 9 bases agree with TRBD1. The length of the CDR3 is 15 residues. V trimming: 4 bases; J trimming: 4 bases; junction bases outside the gene matches: 7. Per germline, CDR1 MDHEN and CDR2 SYDVKM.

This clone showed up just once. The J gene is TRBJ1-4, the V gene TRBV5-1; perhaps TRBD1 as D (6 bases). V was clipped by 4 bases and J by 0 bases, with 7 bases between them. Germline CDR1 and CDR2: SGHRS and YFSETQ. There are 14 residues in the CDR3. The CDR3 DNA reads TGCGCCAGCAGCGAGGGGGCAACTAATGAAAAACTGTTTTTT. Protein sequence: CASSEGATNEKLFF.

This rearrangement joins TRBV7-2 to TRBJ2-3, with 8 bases that match TRBD2. The CDR3 has 14 amino acids. CDR1 SGHTA and CDR2 FQGNSA come from the germline V gene. Losses at the gene ends were 1 base for V and 6 bases for J; bases not matched to a gene: 3. CDR3 protein: CASSLGGGSDTQYF. CDR3 nucleotide sequence: TGTGCCAGCAGCTTAGGCGGGGGGTCCGATACGCAGTATTTT.

The chain has TRBV7-9 and TRBJ2-7; 7 nucleotides match TRBD1. CDR1 and CDR2 from the germline V gene are SEHNR and FQNEAQ (reference sequence). Trimming took 3 bases from V and 3 from J; bases not matched to a gene: 5. The CDR3 loop spans 14 amino acids. The CDR3 nucleotides are TGTGCCAGCAGCTTGGGGACAGCCAACTACGAGCAGTACTTC. It codes for CASSLGTANYEQYF.

In DNA form, the CDR3 reads TGTGCCAGCAGCTACACAGGGGTCACTAATGAAAAACTGTTTTTT. Translated, it gives CASSYTGVTNEKLFF. The gene calls are TRBV7-9 and TRBJ1-4; 7 nucleotides align to TRBD1. The CDR3 length is 15 residues. CDR1 is SEHNR, CDR2 FQNEAQ, per germline (reference sequence). V lost 4 bases, J lost 2 bases, and 4 bases stayed unmatched.

The genes are TRBV5-1 and TRBJ2-6, with 8 bases fitting TRBD1. The CDR3 has 16 amino acids. Germline-derived CDR1 and CDR2 are SGHRS and YFSETQ. V trimming: 4 bases; J trimming: 2 bases; junction bases outside the gene matches: 5. The CDR3 spells CASSPLQGAGANVLTF. CDR3 sequence (DNA): TGCGCCAGCAGCCCATTACAGGGGGCTGGGGCCAACGTCCTGACTTTC.

J is TRBJ1-1 and V is TRBV5-4; D is undetermined. This CDR3 is built from 14 residues. Germline CDR1 SGHNT, CDR2 YYREEE (reference sequence). V was pared by 1 base and J by 3 bases, with 10 bases between. The CDR3 region is CASSLLRTDTEAFF. Written as DNA, the CDR3 is TGTGCCAGCAGCTTGTTACGTACGGACACTGAAGCTTTCTTT.

J is TRBJ1-5 and V is TRBV2, with unresolved D. V shed 0 bases and J shed 0 bases, with 6 bases lying between them. This CDR3 contains 15 residues. The germline V gene encodes CDR1 SNHLY and CDR2 FYNNEI. The CDR3: CASSEASSSNQPQHF. The CDR3 DNA reads TGTGCCAGCAGTGAAGCGTCTTCTAGCAATCAGCCCCAGCATTTT.

The J gene is TRBJ2-1, the V gene TRBV19; 7 bases line up with TRBD1. Germline trimming cut 6 bases from V and 0 bases from J; bases unmatched to any gene: 5. The germline CDR1 and CDR2 sequences are LNHDA and SQIVND (reference sequence). This CDR3 is 15 amino acids long. CDR3 sequence (DNA): TGTGCCAGTAGGAGACAGGGTACCTCCTACAATGAGCAGTTCTTC. It is translated as CASRRQGTSYNEQFF.

This clone appeared a few times. The chain carries TRBV2 and TRBJ2-7, with D maybe TRBD2 (5 bases). CDR1 SNHLY and CDR2 FYNNEI come from the germline V gene. This CDR3 has 14 residues. V was shortened by 4 bases and J by 2 bases, with 12 bases between the two germline ends. CDR3 bases: TGTGCCAGCAGTGTTGAGGGTCCCACCTACGAGCAGTACTTC. This sequence encodes CASSVEGPTYEQYF.

The chain recombines TRBV4-1 with TRBJ1-2, with 9 bases fitting TRBD1. Trimming removed 3 bases from V and 4 bases from J; junction bases left unmatched: 6. Germline V gene sequence: CDR1 MGHRA, CDR2 YSYEKL. This CDR3 is 15 amino acids long. The chain's CDR3 is CASSHRSGQGYGYTF. The CDR3 DNA follows: TGCGCCAGCAGCCATCGGTCGGGACAGGGCTATGGCTACACCTTC.

This clone was recorded once. The J gene is TRBJ2-3, the V gene TRBV3-1 (or the pseudogene TRBV3-2); D might be TRBD2 (7 bases). V dropped 1 base and J dropped 0 bases, with 11 bases sitting between them. Germline CDR1 LGHDT, CDR2 YNNKEL (reference sequence). CDR3 length: 16 residues. CDR3 nucleotide sequence: TGTGCCAGCAGCCAAGTGCGGGGGCTTAGCACAGATACGCAGTATTTT. This gives the protein CASSQVRGLSTDTQYF.

V gene TRBV29-1 combines with J gene TRBJ1-1; D not resolved. With 6 bases removed from V and 8 bases from J, the gap between germline ends came to 25 bases. Germline CDR1 reads SQVTM; CDR2 reads ANQGSEA. The CDR3 is made up of 15 amino acids. This chain's CDR3 is CSVDLGRLTTTEAFF. CDR3 DNA sequence: TGCAGCGTCGACCTGGGCCGGCTTACAACCACGGAAGCTTTCTTT. The variable domain in full, completed from reference TRBV29-1 and TRBJ1-1, reads SAVISQKPSRDICQRGTSLTIQCQVDSQVTMMFWYRQQPGQSLTLIATANQGSEATYESGFVIDKFPISRPNLTFSTLTVSNMSPEDSSIYLCSVDLGRLTTTEAFFGQGTRLTVV.

The chain couples TRBV24-1 to TRBJ2-1, with D perhaps TRBD2 (5 bases). The germline V and J ends were trimmed by 4 bases and 10 bases, with 10 bases remaining between them. Germline loops: CDR1 KGHDR, CDR2 SFDVKD. This CDR3 has 12 amino acids. The CDR3 loop reads CATSELGFEQFF. The DNA for the CDR3 is TGTGCCACCAGTGAACTAGGATTCGAGCAGTTCTTC.

V usage is TRBV4-1 and J usage is TRBJ2-7; D may be TRBD2 (5 bases). This CDR3 spans 16 amino acids. Germline values: CDR1 MGHRA, CDR2 YSYEKL. Trimming took 1 base from V and 4 from J, leaving 17 bases between them. In DNA, the CDR3 is TGCGCCAGCAGCCAAGGTTTCACTAGATCCAGTTACGAGCAGTACTTC. It is translated as CASSQGFTRSSYEQYF.

The chain recombines TRBV27 with TRBJ1-6; TRBD1 matches at 8 bases. In germline, CDR1 is MNHEY, CDR2 SMNVEV (reference sequence). The length of the CDR3 is 16 residues. The junction had 4 bases not matched to a gene; V was cut back by 1 base and J by 5 bases. The CDR3 DNA reads TGTGCCAGCAGTTTATACCGGGACAGGAATAATTCACCCCTCCACTTT. Protein product: CASSLYRDRNNSPLHF.

This chain links TRBV5-4 with TRBJ2-5; 10 bases fit TRBD1. CDR1 is SGHNT, CDR2 YYREEE, per germline (reference sequence). Trimming removed 4 bases from V and 5 bases from J; junction bases left unmatched: 8. This CDR3 spans 15 amino acids. In nucleotides, the CDR3 is TGTGCCAGCAGCAGCCCGGGACAGGGGAGGGAGACCCAGTACTTC. Its protein product is CASSSPGQGRETQYF.

This rearrangement joins TRBV11-2 to TRBJ1-2, with D unresolved. The CDR3 is 11 residues long. Per germline, CDR1 SGHAT and CDR2 FQNNGV. V lost 6 bases to trimming and J lost 7 bases, with 9 bases between them. The CDR3 nucleotides are TGTGCCAGCAGTTCCCCCCTTGGCTACACCTTC. Amino acid sequence: CASSSPLGYTF.

The rearrangement links TRBV28 to TRBJ2-7; 9 bases map to TRBD1. Trimming at V came to 3 bases and at J to 7 bases, leaving 10 bases not matched to a gene. Per the germline V gene, CDR1 is MDHEN and CDR2 is SYDVKM. CDR3 length: 15 amino acids. CDR3 residues: CASSFRQGVRMEQYF. CDR3 coding DNA: TGTGCCAGCAGTTTTCGACAGGGGGTACGGATGGAGCAGTACTTC.

The V and J genes are TRBV25-1 and TRBJ2-1; D is ambiguous. CDR3 length: 14 amino acids. Germline CDR1 MGHDK, CDR2 SYGVNS. Trimming removed 0 bases at V and 10 bases at J, with 13 bases between. CDR3 nucleotide sequence: TGTGCCAGCAGTGAATACGGTTTCGCGGAAGAGCAGTTCTTC. Protein product: CASSEYGFAEEQFF. The full variable domain, in which reference TRBV25-1 and TRBJ2-1 provide the parts outside the CDR3, is EADIYQTPRYLVIGTGKKITLECSQTMGHDKMYWYQQDPGMELHLIHYSYGVNSTEKGDLSSESTVSRIRTEHFPLTLESARPSHTSQYLCASSEYGFAEEQFFGPGTRLTVL.

The chain employs TRBV14 and TRBJ1-2, with D unclear. CDR3 length: 14 residues. The V and J ends lost 4 bases and 7 bases respectively, with 16 bases between them. Germline V lookup: CDR1 SGHDN, CDR2 FVKESK. CDR3 amino acids: CASSRDSARSGYTF. The CDR3 coding sequence is TGTGCCAGCAGCCGAGACTCCGCTAGGAGTGGCTACACCTTC. Together with reference TRBV14 and TRBJ1-2, the CDR3 gives the full variable domain: EAGVTQFPSHSVIEKGQTVTLRCDPISGHDNLYWYRRVMGKEIKFLLHFVKESKQDESGMPNNRFLAERTGGTYSTLKVQPAELEDSGVYFCASSRDSARSGYTFGSGTRLTVV.

CDR3 region: CASSFDWNEQFF. The CDR3 nucleotides are TGTGCCAGCAGCTTCGACTGGAATGAGCAGTTCTTC. V gene TRBV11-3 combines with J gene TRBJ2-1; D ambiguous. Trimming took off 3 bases at V and 7 bases at J, with 7 bases between the two ends. The germline V gene has CDR1 SGHNT and CDR2 YENEEA. This CDR3 is built from 12 residues. The full variable domain, with the rest looked up from reference TRBV11-3 and TRBJ2-1, is EAGVVQSPRYKIIEKKQPVAFWCNPISGHNTLYWYLQNLGQGPELLIRYENEEAVDDSQLPKDRFSAERLKGVDSTLKIQPAELGDSAVYLCASSFDWNEQFFGPGTRLTVL.

The chain carries TRBV5-6 and TRBJ2-5; the D is unclear. The V end lost 3 bases, the J end lost 2 bases, and 2 bases lay between the germline ends. Germline V lookup: CDR1 SGHDT, CDR2 YYEEEE. The CDR3 runs 11 residues. The DNA of the CDR3 is TGTGCCAGCAGCTCTCAAGAGACCCAGTACTTC. This codes for CASSSQETQYF.

V gene TRBV11-2 combines with J gene TRBJ2-3, with D perhaps matching TRBD2 (6 bases). The germline V and J ends were trimmed by 4 bases and 5 bases, with 13 bases remaining between them. Germline CDR1 is SGHAT and CDR2 is FQNNGV. The length of the CDR3 is 14 residues. This CDR3 reads CASSSSAGGDTQYF. As DNA, the CDR3 is TGTGCCAGCAGCTCTTCAGCCGGGGGAGATACGCAGTATTTT.

The rearrangement joins TRBV14 to TRBJ1-4; maybe TRBD1 (6 bases). The V gene lost 1 base and the J gene lost 7 bases, with 19 bases spanning the gap. The CDR3 extends over 17 amino acids. The germline V gene encodes CDR1 SGHDN and CDR2 FVKESK. This chain's CDR3 is CASSQGTALWWSEKLFF. DNA for the CDR3: TGTGCCAGCAGCCAAGGGACAGCACTCTGGTGGAGTGAAAAACTGTTTTTT.